Described below is a single T cell receptor (beta chain) sequence and its context. Its antigen is undetermined. The CDR3 extends over 13 amino acids. V was clipped by 4 bases and J by 1 base, with 8 bases between them. Looked up from germline, CDR1 is SGHRS and CDR2 is YFSETQ. The data were taken from a study of T cell responses to AZD1222 COVID-19 vaccine. Study-wide findings and caveats: Spike-specific TCR breadth and depth rose after two AZD1222 doses. Reports say nearly half of spike-specific TCRs go after unmutated variant regions. Clonal diversity may have been underestimated in mostly white British donors.

Here immunoSEQ multiplex PCR was the method, and the copy in TCRdb shows in-frame clones only, minus some. The repertoire holds some 150,000 clones, with 75% to 90% as singletons. Timing groups of about 4 and about 12 weeks for second doses were pooled. The TCR originated in an adult who received the AZD1222 COVID-19 vaccine. The V gene is TRBV5-1, the J gene TRBJ1-1; no clear D. Sequencing was performed on peripheral blood, taken 28 days after the second AZD1222 dose. CDR3 loop: CASSDPGNTEAFF. CDR3 sequence (DNA): TGCGCCAGCAGCGACCCGGGGAACACTGAAGCTTTCTTT.